The T cell receptor beta chain under discussion was sequenced for a study of blood T cell repertoires in COVID-19. Whole-study context: Specimens from acute and convalescent COVID-19 originated in the United States, Italy and Spain.

Germline trimming cut 0 bases from V and 5 bases from J; bases unmatched to any gene: 9. The CDR3 runs 16 residues. Per germline, CDR1 SGHRS and CDR2 YFSETQ. The method was immunoSEQ multiplex PCR; TCRdb's version includes in-frame clones alone and lacks a portion of them. This table has some 370,000 clones, roughly 80% appearing once. Enrolled through a virtual design, the participants were between about 18 and 100 years of age and came from about two dozen US areas. Among Cohort 3 donors, those recovered had two negative PCRs, clearance, or symptom resolution. The sequence derives from a woman aged 45-60 years who had recovered from COVID-19. The sequenced sample was PBMCs or T cells enriched from blood (not recorded which). The chain couples TRBV5-1 to TRBJ1-1, with 8 positions matching TRBD1. In DNA form, the CDR3 reads TGCGCCAGCAGCTTGGAGGTGAGACAGGGGAGGACTGAAGCTTTCTTT. Amino acid sequence: CASSLEVRQGRTEAFF.